This T cell receptor (beta chain) appears in the sequencing data of a study of blood T cell repertoires in COVID-19. At the level of the study: Sites in the United States, Italy and Spain provided acute and convalescent COVID-19 samples. T cells, B-cell-depleted T cells, or PBMCs provided the cDNA or gDNA that served as material.

Methods used by the authors: The authors estimated nucleated cell counts from reference gene primer amplification. Profiled with immunoSEQ multiplex PCR; TCRdb holds only in-frame clones, not every one. The V and J calls and clone size are taken from that table; D and trimming were inferred from the DNA. The table lists 300,000 or so clones, around 87% of them singletons, with approximately 7.8% in the top ten. The sample taken for sequencing was peripheral blood. The origin of this receptor is a woman aged 45-65 years who had recovered from COVID-19.

The CDR3 region is CATSLSGGYEQYF. The CDR3 DNA sequence: TGTGCCACCAGTCTCTCGGGGGGATACGAGCAGTACTTC. The V call is TRBV24-1, the J call TRBJ2-7; 7 bases are shared with TRBD2. V lost 6 bases, J lost 4 bases, and 5 bases stayed unmatched. CDR1 and CDR2 from the germline V gene are KGHDR and SFDVKD. CDR3 size: 13 residues.